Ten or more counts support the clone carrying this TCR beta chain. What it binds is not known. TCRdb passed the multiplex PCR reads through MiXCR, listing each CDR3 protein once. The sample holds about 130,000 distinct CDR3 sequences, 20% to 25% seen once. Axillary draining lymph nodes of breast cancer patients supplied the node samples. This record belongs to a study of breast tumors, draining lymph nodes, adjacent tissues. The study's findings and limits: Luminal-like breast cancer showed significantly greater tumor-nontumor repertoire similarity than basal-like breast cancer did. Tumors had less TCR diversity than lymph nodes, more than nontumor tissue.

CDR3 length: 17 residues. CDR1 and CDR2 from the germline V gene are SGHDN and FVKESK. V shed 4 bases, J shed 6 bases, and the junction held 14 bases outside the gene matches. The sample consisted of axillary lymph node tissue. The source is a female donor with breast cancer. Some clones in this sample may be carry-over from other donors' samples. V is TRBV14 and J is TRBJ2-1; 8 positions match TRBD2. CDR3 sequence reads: CASSRPLRTSRSNEQFF. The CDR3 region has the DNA TGTGCCAGCAGCCGCCCTTTACGGACTAGCAGGAGCAATGAGCAGTTCTTC.